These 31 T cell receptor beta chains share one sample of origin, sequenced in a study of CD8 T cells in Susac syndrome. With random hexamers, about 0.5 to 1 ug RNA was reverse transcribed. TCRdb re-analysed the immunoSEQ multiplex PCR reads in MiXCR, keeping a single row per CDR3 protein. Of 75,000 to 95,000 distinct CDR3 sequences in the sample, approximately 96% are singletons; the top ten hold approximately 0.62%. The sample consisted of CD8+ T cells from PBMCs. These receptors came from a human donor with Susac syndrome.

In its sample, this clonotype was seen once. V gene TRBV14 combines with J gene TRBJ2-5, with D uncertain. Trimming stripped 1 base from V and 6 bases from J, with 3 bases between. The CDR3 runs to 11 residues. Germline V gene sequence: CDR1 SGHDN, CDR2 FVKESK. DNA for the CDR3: TGTGCCAGCAGCCAAGGAAAGACCCAGTACTTC. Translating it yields CASSQGKTQYF.

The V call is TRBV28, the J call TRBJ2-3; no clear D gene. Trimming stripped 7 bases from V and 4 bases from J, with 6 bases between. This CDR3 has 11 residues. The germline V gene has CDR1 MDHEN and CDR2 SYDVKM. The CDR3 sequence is CASIRSDTQYF. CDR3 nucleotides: TGTGCCAGCATCCGGTCAGATACGCAGTATTTT. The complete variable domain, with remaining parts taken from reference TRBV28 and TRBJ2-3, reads DVKVTQSSRYLVKRTGEKVFLECVQDMDHENMFWYRQDPGLGLRLIYFSYDVKMKEKGDIPEGYSVSREKKERFSLILESASTNQTSMYLCASIRSDTQYFGPGTRLTVL.

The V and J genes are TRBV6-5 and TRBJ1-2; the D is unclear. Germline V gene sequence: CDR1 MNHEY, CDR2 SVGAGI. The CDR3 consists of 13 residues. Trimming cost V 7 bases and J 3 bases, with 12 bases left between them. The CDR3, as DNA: TGTGCCAGCACCAACGATCCCTACTATGGCTACACCTTC. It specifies CASTNDPYYGYTF.

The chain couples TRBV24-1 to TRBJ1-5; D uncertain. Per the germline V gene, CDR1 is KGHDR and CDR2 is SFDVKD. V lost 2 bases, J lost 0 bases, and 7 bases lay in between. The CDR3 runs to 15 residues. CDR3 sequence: CATSDSAYSNQPQHF. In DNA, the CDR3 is TGTGCCACCAGTGATTCAGCCTATAGCAATCAGCCCCAGCATTTT.

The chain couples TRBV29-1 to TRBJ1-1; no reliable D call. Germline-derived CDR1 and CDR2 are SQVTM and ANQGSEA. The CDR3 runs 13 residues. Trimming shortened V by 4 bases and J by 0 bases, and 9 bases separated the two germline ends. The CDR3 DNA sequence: TGCAGCGTTGTCTCGCCAGTGAACACTGAAGCTTTCTTT. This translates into CSVVSPVNTEAFF.

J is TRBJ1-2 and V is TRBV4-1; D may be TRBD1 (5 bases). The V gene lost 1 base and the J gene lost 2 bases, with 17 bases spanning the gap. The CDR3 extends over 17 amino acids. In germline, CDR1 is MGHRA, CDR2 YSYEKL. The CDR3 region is CASSQALPGQRNYGYTF. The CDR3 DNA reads TGCGCCAGCAGCCAAGCCTTGCCAGGGCAGAGAAACTATGGCTACACCTTC.

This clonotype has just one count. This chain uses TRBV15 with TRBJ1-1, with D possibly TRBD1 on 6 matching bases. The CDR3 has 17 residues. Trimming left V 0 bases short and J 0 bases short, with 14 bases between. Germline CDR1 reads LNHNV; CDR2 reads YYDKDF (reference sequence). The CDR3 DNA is TGTGCCACCAGCAGAGATTGGCAGGGGTTCATGAACACTGAAGCTTTCTTT. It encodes CATSRDWQGFMNTEAFF. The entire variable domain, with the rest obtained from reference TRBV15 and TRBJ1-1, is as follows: DAMVIQNPRYQVTQFGKPVTLSCSQTLNHNVMYWYQQKSSQAPKLLFHYYDKDFNNEADTPDNFQSRRPNTSFCFLDIRSPGLGDTAMYLCATSRDWQGFMNTEAFFGQGTRLTVV.

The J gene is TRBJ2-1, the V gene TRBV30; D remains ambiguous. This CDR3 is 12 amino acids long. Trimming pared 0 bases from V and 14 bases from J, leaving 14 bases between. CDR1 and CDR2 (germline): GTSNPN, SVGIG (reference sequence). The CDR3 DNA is TGTGCCTGGAGTGTAACCCGCAACATGGAGTTCTTC. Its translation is CAWSVTRNMEFF.

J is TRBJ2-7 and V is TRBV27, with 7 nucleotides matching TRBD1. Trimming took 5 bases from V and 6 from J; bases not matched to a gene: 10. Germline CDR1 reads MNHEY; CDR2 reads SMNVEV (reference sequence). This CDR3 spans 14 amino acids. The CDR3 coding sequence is TGTGCCAGCAGTACCAGACAGGGTTACGGCGAGCAGTACTTC. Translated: CASSTRQGYGEQYF.

Here the CDR3 reads CASSYSRQGAGYGYTF. The CDR3 DNA follows: TGTGCCAGCAGTTACTCGAGGCAGGGGGCCGGGTATGGCTACACCTTC. This chain joins TRBV6-2 or TRBV6-3 and TRBJ1-2, with 8 bases identical to TRBD1. This CDR3 has 16 amino acids. In germline, CDR1 is MNHEY, CDR2 SVGEGT. J was trimmed by 5 bases and V by 0 bases; bases with no gene match: 8.

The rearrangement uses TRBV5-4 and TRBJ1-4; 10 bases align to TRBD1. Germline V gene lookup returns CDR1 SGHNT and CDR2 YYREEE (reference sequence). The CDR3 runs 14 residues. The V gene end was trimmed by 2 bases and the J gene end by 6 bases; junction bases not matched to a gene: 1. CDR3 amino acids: CASSFGTGDEKLFF. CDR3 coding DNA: TGTGCCAGCAGCTTTGGGACAGGGGATGAAAAACTGTTTTTT.

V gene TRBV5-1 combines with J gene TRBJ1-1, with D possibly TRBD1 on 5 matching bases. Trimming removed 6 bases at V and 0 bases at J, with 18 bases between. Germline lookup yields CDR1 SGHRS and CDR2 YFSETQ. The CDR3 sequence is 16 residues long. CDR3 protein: CASTSKVSGMNTEAFF. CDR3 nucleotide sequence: TGCGCCAGCACCTCCAAGGTATCAGGGATGAACACTGAAGCTTTCTTT.

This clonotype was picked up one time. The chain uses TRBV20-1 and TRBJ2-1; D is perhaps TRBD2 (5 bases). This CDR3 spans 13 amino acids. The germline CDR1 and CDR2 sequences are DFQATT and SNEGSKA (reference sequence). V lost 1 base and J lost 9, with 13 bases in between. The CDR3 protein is CSARGGLATEQFF. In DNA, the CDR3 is TGCAGTGCTAGAGGAGGGCTGGCCACTGAGCAGTTCTTC.

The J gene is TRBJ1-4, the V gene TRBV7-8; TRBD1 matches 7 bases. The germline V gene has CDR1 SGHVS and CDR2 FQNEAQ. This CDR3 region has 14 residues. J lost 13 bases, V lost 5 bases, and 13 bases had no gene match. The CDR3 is CASSPPSAYRGLFF. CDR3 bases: TGTGCCAGCAGCCCACCCAGTGCCTACAGGGGACTGTTTTTT.

The CDR3, as DNA: TGTGCCAGCAGCCCCTACTCTGGGGCCAACGTCCTGACTTTC. Its protein is CASSPYSGANVLTF. The V call is TRBV27, the J call TRBJ2-6; no reliable D call. The germline V gene encodes CDR1 MNHEY and CDR2 SMNVEV (reference sequence). This CDR3 is built from 14 residues. Trimming left V 6 bases short and J 0 bases short, with 6 bases between.

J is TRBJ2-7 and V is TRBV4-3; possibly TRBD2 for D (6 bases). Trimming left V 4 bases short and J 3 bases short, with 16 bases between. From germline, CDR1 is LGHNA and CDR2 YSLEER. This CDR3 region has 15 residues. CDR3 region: CASSRSLAKGYEQYF. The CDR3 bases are TGCGCCAGCAGCCGGAGTCTAGCGAAAGGCTACGAGCAGTACTTC.

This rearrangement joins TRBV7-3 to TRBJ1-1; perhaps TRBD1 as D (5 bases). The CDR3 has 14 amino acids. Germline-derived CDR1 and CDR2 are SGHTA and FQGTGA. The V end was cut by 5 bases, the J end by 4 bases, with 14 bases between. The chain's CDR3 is CASSKSREGTEAFF. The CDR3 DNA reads TGTGCCAGCAGCAAATCCAGGGAAGGCACTGAAGCTTTCTTT.

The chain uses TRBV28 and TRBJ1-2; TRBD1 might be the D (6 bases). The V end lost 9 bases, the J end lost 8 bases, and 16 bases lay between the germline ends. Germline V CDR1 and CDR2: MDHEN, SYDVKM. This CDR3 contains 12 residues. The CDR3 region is CASTTGQRGYTF. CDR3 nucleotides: TGTGCCAGTACCACGGGACAAAGAGGCTACACCTTC.

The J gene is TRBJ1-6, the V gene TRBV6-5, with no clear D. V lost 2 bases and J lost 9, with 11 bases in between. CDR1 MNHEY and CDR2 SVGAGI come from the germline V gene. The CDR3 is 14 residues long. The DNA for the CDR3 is TGTGCCAGCAGTTACCACCCAGTGGCTTCACCCCTCCACTTT. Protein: CASSYHPVASPLHF.

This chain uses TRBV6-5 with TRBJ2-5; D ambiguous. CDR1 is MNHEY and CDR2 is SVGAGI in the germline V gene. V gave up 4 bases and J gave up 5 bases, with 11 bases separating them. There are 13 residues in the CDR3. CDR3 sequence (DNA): TGTGCCAGCAGTTTGGGCCATCGGGAGACCCAGTACTTC. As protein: CASSLGHRETQYF.

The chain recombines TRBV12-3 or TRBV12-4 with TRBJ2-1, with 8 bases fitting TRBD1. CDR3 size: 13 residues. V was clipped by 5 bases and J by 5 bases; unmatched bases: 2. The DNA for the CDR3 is TGTGCCAGCAGTCCAGGGGGCCACAATGAGCAGTTCTTC. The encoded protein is CASSPGGHNEQFF.

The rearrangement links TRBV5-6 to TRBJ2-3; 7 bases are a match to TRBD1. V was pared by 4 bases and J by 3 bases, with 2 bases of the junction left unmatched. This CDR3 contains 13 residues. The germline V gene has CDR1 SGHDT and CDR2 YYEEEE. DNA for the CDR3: TGTGCCAGCAGCATGACAGGGACAGATACGCAGTATTTT. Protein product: CASSMTGTDTQYF.

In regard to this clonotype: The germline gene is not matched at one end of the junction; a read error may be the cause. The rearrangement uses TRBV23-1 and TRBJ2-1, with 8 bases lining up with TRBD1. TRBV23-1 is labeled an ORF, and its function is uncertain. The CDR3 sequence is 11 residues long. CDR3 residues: CASSQTGDWIF. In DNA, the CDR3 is TGCGCCAGCAGTCAGACAGGGGATTGGATCTTC.

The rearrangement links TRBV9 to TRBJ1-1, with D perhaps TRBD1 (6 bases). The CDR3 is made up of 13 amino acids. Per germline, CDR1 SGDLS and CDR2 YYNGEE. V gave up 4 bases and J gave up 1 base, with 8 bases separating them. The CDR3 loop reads CASSQDRNTEAFF. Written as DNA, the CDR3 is TGTGCCAGCAGCCAGGACAGGAACACTGAAGCTTTCTTT.

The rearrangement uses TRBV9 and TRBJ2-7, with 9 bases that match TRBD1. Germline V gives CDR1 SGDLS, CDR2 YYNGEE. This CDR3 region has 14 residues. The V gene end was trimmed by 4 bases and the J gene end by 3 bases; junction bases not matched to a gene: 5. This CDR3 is CASSRDRADYEQYF. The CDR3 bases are TGTGCCAGCAGCCGGGACAGGGCGGACTACGAGCAGTACTTC.

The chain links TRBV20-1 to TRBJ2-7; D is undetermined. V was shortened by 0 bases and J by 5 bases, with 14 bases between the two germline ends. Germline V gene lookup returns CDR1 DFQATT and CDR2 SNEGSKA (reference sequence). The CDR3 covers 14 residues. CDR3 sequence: CSAREPPGVHEQYF. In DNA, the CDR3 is TGCAGTGCTAGAGAGCCACCGGGTGTCCACGAGCAGTACTTC.

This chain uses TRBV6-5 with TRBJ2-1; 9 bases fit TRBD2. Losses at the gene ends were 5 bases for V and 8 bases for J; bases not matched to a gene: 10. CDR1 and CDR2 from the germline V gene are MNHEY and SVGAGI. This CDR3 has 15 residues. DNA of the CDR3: TGTGCCAGCAGTCGAGGGCGGGGGGGCGAGTATGAGCAGTTCTTC. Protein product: CASSRGRGGEYEQFF.

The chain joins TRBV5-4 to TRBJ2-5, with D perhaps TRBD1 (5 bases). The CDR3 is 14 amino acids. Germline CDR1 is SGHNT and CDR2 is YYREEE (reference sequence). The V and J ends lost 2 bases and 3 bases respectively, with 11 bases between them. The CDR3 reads CASSLRGMEETQYF. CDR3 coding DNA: TGTGCCAGCAGCTTAAGGGGTATGGAAGAGACCCAGTACTTC.

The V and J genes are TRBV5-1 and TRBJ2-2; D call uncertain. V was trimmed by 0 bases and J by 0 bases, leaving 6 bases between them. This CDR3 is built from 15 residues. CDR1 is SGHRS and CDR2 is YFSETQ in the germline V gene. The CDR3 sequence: CASSLDGSNTGELFF. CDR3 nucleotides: TGCGCCAGCAGCTTGGACGGCTCGAACACCGGGGAGCTGTTTTTT.

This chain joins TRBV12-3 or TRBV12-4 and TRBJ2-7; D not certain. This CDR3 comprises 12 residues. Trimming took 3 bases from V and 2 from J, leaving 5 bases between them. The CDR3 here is CASSFRPYEQYF. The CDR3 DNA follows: TGTGCCAGCAGTTTTAGACCCTACGAGCAGTACTTC.

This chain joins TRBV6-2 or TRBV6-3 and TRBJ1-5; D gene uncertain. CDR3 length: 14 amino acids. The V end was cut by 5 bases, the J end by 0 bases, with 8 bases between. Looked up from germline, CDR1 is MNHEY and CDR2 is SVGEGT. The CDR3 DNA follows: TGTGCCAGCAGTCCACAGAGTAGCAATCAGCCCCAGCATTTT. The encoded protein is CASSPQSSNQPQHF.